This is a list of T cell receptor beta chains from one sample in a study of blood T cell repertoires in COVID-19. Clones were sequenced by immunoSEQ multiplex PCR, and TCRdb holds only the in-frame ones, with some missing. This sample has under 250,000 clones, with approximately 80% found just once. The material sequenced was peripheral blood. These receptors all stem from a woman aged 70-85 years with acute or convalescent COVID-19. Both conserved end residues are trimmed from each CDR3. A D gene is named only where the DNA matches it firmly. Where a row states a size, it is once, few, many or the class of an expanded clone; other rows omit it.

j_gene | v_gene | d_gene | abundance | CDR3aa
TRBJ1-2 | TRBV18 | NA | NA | ASSPVPGNYGYT
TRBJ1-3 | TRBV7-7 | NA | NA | ASSRGSGNTIY
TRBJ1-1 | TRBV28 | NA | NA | ASSYSVNTEAF
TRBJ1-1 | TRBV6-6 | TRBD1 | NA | ASSMTGGTEAF
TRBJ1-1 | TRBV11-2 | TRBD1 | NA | ASSYDRGTEAF
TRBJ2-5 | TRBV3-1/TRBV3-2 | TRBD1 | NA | ASSQDRGGVQETQY
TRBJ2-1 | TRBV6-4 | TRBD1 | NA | ASKATGSYNEQF
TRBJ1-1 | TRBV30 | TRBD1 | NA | AWTQEGGTGAL
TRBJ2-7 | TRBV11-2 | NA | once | ASSLGLHSYEQY
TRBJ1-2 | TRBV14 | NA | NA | ASSQALQVGGYT
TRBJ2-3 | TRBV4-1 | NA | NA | ASSQDPTFTDTQY
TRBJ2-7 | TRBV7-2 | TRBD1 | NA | ASSLGLPGTGGAISEQY
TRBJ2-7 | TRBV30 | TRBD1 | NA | ACGTGSYEQY
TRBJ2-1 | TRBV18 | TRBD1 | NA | ASSQRDSQNNEQF
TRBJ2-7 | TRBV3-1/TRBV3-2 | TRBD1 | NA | ASSQHKTGGYEQY
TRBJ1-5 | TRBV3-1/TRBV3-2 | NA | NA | ASSRTTGYGQPQH
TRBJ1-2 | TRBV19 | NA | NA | ASSIARTKIYGYT
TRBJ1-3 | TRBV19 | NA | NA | ASSIIERSPGNTIY
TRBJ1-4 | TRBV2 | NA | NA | ASSRQGEKLF
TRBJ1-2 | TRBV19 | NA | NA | ASSDGTFYSGYT
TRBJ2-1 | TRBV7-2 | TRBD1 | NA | ASSYTGDHEQF
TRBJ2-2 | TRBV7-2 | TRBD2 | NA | ASSLVAGFELF
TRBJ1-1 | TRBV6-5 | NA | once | ASSYGGGTEAF
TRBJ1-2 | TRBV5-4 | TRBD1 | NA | APSRDRGKGT
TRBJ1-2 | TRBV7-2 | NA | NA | ASSPQADYGYT
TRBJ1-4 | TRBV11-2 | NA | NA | ASSLGLGEKLF
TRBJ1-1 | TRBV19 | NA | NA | ASSTPGLRTEAF
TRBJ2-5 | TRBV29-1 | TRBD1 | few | SEKGQAQGETQY
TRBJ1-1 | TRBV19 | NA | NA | ASSIDPSTGSQAF
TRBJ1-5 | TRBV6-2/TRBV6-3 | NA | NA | ASSSRDGGGNQPQH
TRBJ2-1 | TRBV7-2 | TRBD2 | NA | ASSSPSGGVNEQF
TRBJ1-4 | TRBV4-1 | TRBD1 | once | ASSPSRTTGGEEKLF
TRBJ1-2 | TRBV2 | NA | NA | ASSEASSNYGYT
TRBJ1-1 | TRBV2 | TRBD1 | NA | ASTRDSRETEAF
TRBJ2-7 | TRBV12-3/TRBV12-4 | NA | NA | ASTSLGVYEQY
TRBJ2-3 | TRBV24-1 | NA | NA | ATSDLGGGTDTQY
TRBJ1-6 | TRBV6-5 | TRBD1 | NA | ASSYQQGINNSPLH
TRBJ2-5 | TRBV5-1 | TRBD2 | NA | ASSIGLGEETQY
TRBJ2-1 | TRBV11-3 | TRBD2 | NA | ASSRSSGGANEQF
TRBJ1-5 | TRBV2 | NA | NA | ASSDRVGNQPQH
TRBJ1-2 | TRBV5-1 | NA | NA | ASSVSEGAYGYT
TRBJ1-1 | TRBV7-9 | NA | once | ASSSSDRMNTEAF
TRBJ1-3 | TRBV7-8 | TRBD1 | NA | ASSTAGQGGRLTGNTIY
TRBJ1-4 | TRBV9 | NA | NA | ASSVGIKPGQSNEKLF